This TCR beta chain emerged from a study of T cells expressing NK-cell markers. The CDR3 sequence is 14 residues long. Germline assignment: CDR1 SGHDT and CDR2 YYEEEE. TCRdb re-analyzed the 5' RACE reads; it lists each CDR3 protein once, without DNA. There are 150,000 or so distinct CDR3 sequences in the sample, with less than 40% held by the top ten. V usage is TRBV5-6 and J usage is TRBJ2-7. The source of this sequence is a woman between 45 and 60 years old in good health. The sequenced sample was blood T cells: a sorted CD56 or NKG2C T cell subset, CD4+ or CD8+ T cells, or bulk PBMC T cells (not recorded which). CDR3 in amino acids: CASSFWQQFYEQYF.